This T cell receptor beta chain is from a study of blood T cell repertoires in COVID-19. For the study at large: Acute-phase and convalescent COVID-19 samples originated in the United States, Italy and Spain.

Between the trimmed V and J ends, which lost 0 bases and 6 bases, there was a span of 11 bases. Germline values: CDR1 MNHEY, CDR2 SVGAGI. This CDR3 has 14 residues. The cohort comprised adults aged about 18 to 90 years residing in about 25 US areas. The authors' processing: Amplification of reference gene primers was used by the study to estimate nucleated cell counts. TCRdb's table, derived via immunoSEQ multiplex PCR, lists solely in-frame clones and lacks some. V and J calls and clone size follow that table, whereas D and trimming were derived from the DNA. The data contain 230,000 or so clones, 85% of them singletons.

The chain links TRBV6-5 to TRBJ1-2, with TRBD1 as a possible D gene (6 bases). Sequenced: PBMCs or T cells enriched from blood (not recorded which). The receptor's source is a woman in her 50s who had been exposed to COVID-19. In DNA form, the CDR3 reads TGTGCCAGCAGTTACTCCGGGGGGCACGATGGCTACACCTTC. It translates to CASSYSGGHDGYTF.